This T cell receptor beta chain is from a study of follicular helper T cells after annual influenza vaccination. Whole-study findings and limits: Change in circulating plasmablasts correlated with ICOS+CD38+ cTfh clonality change.

TCRB was sequenced at Survey level resolution. Method: immunoSEQ multiplex PCR; TCRdb's copy keeps in-frame clones and lacks some. The sample consists of approximately 11,000 clones, about 82% of them appearing once. Subjects lived in the community and lacked influenza vaccine within the prior 6 months. The V segment lost 3 bases and the J segment 2 bases; nucleotides outside the gene matches: 4. CDR1 is LNHDA and CDR2 is SQIVND in the germline V gene (reference sequence). This CDR3 contains 16 residues. Of note for this clone: Its antigen remains unknown.

V and J are TRBV19 and TRBJ1-6, with 7 bases matching TRBD1. The source is an adult who received the influenza vaccine. Sequences were derived from CXCR5- memory CD4+ T cells sorted from blood, sampled 6 weeks after influenza vaccination. CDR3 amino acids: CASSMTGYTYNSPLHF. The CDR3 DNA reads as TGTGCCAGTAGTATGACAGGGTACACCTATAATTCACCCCTCCACTTT.